The sample holds many counts of the clone carrying this T cell receptor beta chain. What it binds is unknown. MiXCR, run by TCRdb on the RT-PCR reads, gives a single entry per CDR3 protein. The data show about 520,000 distinct CDR3 sequences, 25% seen once. This record comes from a study of response to subunit inactivated influenza vaccine. Losses at the gene ends were 0 bases for V and 9 bases for J; bases not matched to a gene: 6. The CDR3 extends over 15 amino acids. Germline assignment: CDR1 KGHDR and CDR2 SFDVKD. Study-level points and caveats: Each seasonal influenza vaccination recruits few new T cells, the authors suggested.

Sample: CD4+ T cells sorted from PBMCs, taken around 5 days after vaccination. The receptor was derived from a man aged 45-60 years who received an inactivated influenza vaccine. V usage is TRBV24-1 and J usage is TRBJ2-1; 8 bases are a match to TRBD2. CDR3 bases: TGTGCCACCAGTGATTTGGATAGCGGGATTTCTGAGCAGTTCTTC. Amino acid sequence: CATSDLDSGISEQFF.